This T cell receptor beta chain was captured by sequencing in a study of blood T cell repertoires in COVID-19. Study at large: Sources were T cells, B-cell-depleted T cells, or PBMCs; the material itself was cDNA or gDNA.

This clone was seen a single time. Germline assignment: CDR1 MNHEY and CDR2 SMNVEV (reference sequence). The CDR3 is 14 residues long. The ends lost 6 bases at V and 0 bases at J; junction bases unmatched: 2. Per the study methods: Using reference gene primer amplification, nucleated cell counts were estimated. Assay used: immunoSEQ multiplex PCR; TCRdb lists only in-frame clones, some missing. Clone size and V and J calls were adopted from that table, with D and trimming inferred from the DNA. The sample lists 150,000 or so clones, approximately 88% occurring once. The participants were between about 18 and 100 years old and came from about two dozen US areas. Participant reports of clinical history set cohort assignment.

The rearrangement joins TRBV27 to TRBJ1-1, with TRBD1 identical over 9 bases. The TCR comes from an older man who had been exposed to COVID-19. Sequencing input: PBMCs or T cells enriched from blood (not recorded which). The CDR3 region is CASRGQGMNTEAFF. CDR3 coding DNA: TGTGCCAGCAGGGGACAGGGCATGAACACTGAAGCTTTCTTT.